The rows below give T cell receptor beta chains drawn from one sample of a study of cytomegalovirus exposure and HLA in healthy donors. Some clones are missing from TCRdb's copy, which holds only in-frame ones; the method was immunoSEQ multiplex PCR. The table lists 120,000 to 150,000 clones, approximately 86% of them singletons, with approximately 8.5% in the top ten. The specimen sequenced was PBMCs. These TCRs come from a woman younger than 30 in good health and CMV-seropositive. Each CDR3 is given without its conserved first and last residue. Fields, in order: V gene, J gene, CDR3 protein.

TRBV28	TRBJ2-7	ASRKDRAPNYEQY
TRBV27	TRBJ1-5	ASSFLGQGNQPQH
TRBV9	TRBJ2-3	ASGRTGSFTDTQY
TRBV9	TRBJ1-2	ASSLQAGEGET
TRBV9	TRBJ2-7	ASSVGQTAAYEQY
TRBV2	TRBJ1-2	ANTGTIEYGYT
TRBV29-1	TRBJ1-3	SVVKGAGNTIY
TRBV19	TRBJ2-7	ASSPTSSGFTYEQY
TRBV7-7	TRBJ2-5	ASSLSGETQY
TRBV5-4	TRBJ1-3	ASSPGTAGNTIY
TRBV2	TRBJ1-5	ASSKDSSNQPQH
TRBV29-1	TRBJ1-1	SVGQPNTEAF
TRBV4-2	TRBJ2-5	ASSQDKGAPETQY
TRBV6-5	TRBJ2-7	ASTAGRSYEQY
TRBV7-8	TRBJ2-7	ASSLYQGRRNYEQY
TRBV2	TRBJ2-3	ASSETLSNTQY
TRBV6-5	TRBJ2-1	ASSYNRGNEQF
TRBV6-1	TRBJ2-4	ASRDSLAKNIQY
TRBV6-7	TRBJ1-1	ASSYPIRDRAWDTEAF
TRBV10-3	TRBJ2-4	ATEQPGQGRNIQY
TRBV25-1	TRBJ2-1	ASSETGFYEQF
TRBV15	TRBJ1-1	ATSREDSGYTEAF